The text below deals with one T cell receptor beta chain. Profiling relied on immunoSEQ multiplex PCR, and the TCRdb table lists in-frame clones only, not all of them. Seen here are roughly 130,000 clones, roughly nine tenths observed once, and the top ten hold roughly 3%. The CDR3 is 17 amino acids. Germline CDR1 is SGHNT and CDR2 is YENEEA. The trim removed 0 bases at V and 4 bases at J, leaving 9 bases unmatched. The sample originates from a study of T cell responses to AZD1222 COVID-19 vaccine. Study overall: Pooled in the analysis were second doses at about 4 or about 12 weeks.

The V call is TRBV11-3, the J call TRBJ2-3; TRBD2 matches at 8 bases. This sequence originates from an adult in good health. Material: peripheral blood, obtained on day 0 of AZD1222 vaccination. CDR3 nucleotide sequence: TGTGCCAGCAGCTTAGATCATGGTAGCGGGATCGCAGATACGCAGTATTTT. Amino acids: CASSLDHGSGIADTQYF.